A single T cell receptor beta chain is shown here with its context. Its antigen is not identified. This sample was taken from a study of identical twins. Study-wide findings and caveats: Zero-insertion analyses were open to partial confounding by invariant MAIT and iNKT cells. Modelling underestimated the level of out-of-frame TCR alpha sharing observed in monozygotic twins. Out-of-frame beta sequences exhibited a weaker degree of excess twin sharing.

CDR3 length equals 15 residues. Germline V CDR1 and CDR2: SGHRS, YFSETQ. J was trimmed by 4 bases and V by 1 base; bases with no gene match: 4. Via MiXCR, TCRdb re-called the 5' RACE reads, giving one row per CDR3 protein. This repertoire shows approximately 590,000 distinct CDR3 sequences, 7.5% to 10% found once; its top ten account for around 3.2%. The same data also contributed to another study, on yellow fever vaccine responses in identical twins. According to that study: Twins' vaccine T cell responses reportedly seemed partly convergent and partly personalized.

The TCR was taken from a young woman in good health. The V and J genes are TRBV5-1 and TRBJ1-3, with 8 positions matching TRBD1. Input material: PBMCs. The CDR3 region has the DNA TGCGCCAGCAGCTTGAGTTGGGACAGGGGAAACACCATATATTTT. Its translation: CASSLSWDRGNTIYF.